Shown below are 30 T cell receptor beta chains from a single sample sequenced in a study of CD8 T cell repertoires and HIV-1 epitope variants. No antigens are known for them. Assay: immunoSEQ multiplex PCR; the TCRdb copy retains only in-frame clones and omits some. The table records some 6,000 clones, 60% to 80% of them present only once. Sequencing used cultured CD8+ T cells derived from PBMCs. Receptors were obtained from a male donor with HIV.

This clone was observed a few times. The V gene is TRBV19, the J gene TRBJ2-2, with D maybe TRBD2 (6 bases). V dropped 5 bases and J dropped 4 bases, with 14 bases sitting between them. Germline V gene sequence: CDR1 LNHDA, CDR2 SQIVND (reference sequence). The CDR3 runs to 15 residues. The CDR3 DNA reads TGTGCCAGTAGTTTGTGGGAGGTTAGCACCGGGGAGCTGTTTTTT. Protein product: CASSLWEVSTGELFF.

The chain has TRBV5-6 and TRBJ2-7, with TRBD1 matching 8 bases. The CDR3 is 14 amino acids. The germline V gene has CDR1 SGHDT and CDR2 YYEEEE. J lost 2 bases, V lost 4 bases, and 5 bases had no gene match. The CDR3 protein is CASSPGTGTYEQYF. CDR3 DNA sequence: TGTGCCAGCAGCCCCGGGACAGGTACCTACGAGCAGTACTTC.

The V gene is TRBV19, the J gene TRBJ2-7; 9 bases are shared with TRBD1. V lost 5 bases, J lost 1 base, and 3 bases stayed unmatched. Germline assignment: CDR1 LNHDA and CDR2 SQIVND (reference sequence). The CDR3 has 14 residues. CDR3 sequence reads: CASSFGQGSYEQYF. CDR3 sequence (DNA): TGTGCCAGTAGTTTCGGACAGGGGTCCTACGAGCAGTACTTC.

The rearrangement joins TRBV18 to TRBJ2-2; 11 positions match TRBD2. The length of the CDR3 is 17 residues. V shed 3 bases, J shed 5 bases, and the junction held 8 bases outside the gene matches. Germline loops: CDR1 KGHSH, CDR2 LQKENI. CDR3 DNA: TGTGCCAGCTCACCCAGCGCTAGCGGGGGGCTTACCGGGGAGCTGTTTTTT. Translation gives CASSPSASGGLTGELFF.

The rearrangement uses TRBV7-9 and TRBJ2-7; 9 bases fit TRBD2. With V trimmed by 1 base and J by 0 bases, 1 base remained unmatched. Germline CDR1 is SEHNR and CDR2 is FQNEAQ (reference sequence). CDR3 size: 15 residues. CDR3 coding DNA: TGTGCCAGCAGCTTAGGGACTAGCGCCTCCTACGAGCAGTACTTC. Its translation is CASSLGTSASYEQYF.

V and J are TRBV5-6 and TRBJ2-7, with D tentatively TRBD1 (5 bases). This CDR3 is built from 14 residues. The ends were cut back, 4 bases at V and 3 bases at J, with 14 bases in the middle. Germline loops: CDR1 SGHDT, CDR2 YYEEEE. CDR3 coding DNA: TGTGCCAGCAGCCCGCCGGACACCAACTACGAGCAGTACTTC. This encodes CASSPPDTNYEQYF.

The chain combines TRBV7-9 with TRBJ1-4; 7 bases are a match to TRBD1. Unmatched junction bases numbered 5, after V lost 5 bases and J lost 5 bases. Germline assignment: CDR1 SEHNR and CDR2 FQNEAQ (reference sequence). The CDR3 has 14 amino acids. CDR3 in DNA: TGTGCCAGCAGCCTCAGGGGGGAAAATGAAAAACTGTTTTTT. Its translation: CASSLRGENEKLFF. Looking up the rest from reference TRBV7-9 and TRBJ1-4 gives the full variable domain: DTGVSQNPRHKITKRGQNVTFRCDPISEHNRLYWYRQTLGQGPEFLTYFQNEAQLEKSRLLSDRFSAERPKGSFSTLEIQRTEQGDSAMYLCASSLRGENEKLFFGSGTQLSVL.

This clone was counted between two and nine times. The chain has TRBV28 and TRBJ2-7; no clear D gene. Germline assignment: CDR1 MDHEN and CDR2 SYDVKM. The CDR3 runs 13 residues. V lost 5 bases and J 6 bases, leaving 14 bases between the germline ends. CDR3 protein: CASSNPQFPEQYF. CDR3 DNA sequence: TGTGCCAGCAGTAATCCCCAGTTTCCCGAGCAGTACTTC.

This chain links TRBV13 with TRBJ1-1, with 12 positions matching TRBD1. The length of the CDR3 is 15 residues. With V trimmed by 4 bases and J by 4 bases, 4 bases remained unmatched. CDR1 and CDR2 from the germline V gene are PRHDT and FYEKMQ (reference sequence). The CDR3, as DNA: TGTGCCAGCAGCTCGGGACAGGGGGCGGGCACTGAAGCTTTCTTT. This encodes CASSSGQGAGTEAFF.

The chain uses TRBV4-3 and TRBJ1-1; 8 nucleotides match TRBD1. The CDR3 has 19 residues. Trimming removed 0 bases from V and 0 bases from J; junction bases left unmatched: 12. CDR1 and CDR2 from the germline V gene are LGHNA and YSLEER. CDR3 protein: CASSQETSRAGGMNTEAFF. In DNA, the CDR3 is TGCGCCAGCAGCCAAGAGACAAGTAGGGCAGGGGGCATGAACACTGAAGCTTTCTTT.

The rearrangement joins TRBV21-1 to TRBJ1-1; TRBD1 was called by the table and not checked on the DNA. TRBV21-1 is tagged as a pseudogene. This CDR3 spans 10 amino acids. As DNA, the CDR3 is TGTGCCAGACAGGGCACTGAAGCTTTCTTT. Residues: CARQGTEAFF.

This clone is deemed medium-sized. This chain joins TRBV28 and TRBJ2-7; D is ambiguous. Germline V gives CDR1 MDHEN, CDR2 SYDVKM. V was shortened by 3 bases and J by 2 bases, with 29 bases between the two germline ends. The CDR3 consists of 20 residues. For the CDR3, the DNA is TGTGCCAGCAGTTTCCCCCCCCCTAGTCCCAATACACCTACCACCTACGAGCAGTACTTC. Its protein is CASSFPPPSPNTPTTYEQYF.

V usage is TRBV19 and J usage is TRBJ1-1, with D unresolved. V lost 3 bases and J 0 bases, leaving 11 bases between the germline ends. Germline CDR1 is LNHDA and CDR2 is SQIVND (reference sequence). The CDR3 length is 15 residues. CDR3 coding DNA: TGTGCCAGTAGTATGGGCAGGACGTTGAACACTGAAGCTTTCTTT. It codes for CASSMGRTLNTEAFF.

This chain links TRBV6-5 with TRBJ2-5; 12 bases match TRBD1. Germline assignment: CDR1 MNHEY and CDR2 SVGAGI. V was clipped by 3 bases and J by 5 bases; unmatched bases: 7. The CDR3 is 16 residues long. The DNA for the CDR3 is TGTGCCAGCAGTTATACGGGACAGGGGGCCGGGGAGACCCAGTACTTC. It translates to CASSYTGQGAGETQYF.

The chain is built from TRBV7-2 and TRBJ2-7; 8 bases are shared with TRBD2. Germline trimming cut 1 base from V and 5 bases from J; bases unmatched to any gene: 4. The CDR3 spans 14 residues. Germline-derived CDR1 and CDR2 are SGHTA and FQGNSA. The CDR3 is CASSLDGTRDEQYF. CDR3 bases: TGTGCCAGCAGCTTAGACGGGACTAGAGACGAGCAGTACTTC.

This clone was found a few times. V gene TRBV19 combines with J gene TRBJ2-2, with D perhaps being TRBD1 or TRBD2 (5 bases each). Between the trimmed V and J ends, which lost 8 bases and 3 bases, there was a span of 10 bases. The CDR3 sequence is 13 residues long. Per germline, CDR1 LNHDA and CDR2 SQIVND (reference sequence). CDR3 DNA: TGTGCCAGTGGGTGGGGGTACACCGGGGAGCTGTTTTTT. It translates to CASGWGYTGELFF. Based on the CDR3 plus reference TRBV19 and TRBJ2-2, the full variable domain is DGGITQSPKYLFRKEGQNVTLSCEQNLNHDAMYWYRQDPGQGLRLIYYSQIVNDFQKGDIAEGYSVSREKKESFPLTVTSAQKNPTAFYLCASGWGYTGELFFGEGSRLTVL.

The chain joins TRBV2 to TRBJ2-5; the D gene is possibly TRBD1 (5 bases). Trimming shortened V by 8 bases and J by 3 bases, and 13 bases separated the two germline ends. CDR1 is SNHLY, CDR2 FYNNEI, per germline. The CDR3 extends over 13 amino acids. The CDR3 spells CASPLGDEETQYF. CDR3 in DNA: TGTGCCAGCCCTCTAGGGGATGAAGAGACCCAGTACTTC.

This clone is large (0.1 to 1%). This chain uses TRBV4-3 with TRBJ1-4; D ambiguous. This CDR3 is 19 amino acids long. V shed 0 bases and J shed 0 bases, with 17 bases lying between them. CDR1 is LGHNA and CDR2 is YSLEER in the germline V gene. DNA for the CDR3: TGCGCCAGCAGCCAAGATTCAACGGGGAACATTGCAACTAATGAAAAACTGTTTTTT. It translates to CASSQDSTGNIATNEKLFF.

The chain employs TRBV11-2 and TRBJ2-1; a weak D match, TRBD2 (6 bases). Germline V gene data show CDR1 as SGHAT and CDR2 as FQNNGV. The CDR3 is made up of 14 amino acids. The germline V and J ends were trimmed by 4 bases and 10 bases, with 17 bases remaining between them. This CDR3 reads CASSSGTGPMEQFF. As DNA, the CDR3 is TGTGCCAGCAGCTCCGGGACTGGTCCTATGGAGCAGTTCTTC. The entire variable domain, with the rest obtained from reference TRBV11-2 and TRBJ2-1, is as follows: EAGVAQSPRYKIIEKRQSVAFWCNPISGHATLYWYQQILGQGPKLLIQFQNNGVVDDSQLPKDRFSAERLKGVDSTLKIQPAKLEDSAVYLCASSSGTGPMEQFFGPGTRLTVL.

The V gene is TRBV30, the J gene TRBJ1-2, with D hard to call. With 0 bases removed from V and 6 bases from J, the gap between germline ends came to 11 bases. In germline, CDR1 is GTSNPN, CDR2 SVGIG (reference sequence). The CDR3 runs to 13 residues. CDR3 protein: CAWSVVERNGYTF. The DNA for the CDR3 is TGTGCCTGGAGTGTAGTTGAGAGAAATGGCTACACCTTC.

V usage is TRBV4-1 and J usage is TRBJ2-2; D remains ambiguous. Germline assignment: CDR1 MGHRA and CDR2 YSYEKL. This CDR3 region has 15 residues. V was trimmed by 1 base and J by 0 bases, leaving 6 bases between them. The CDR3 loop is CASSQGVTNTGELFF. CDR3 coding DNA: TGCGCCAGCAGCCAAGGGGTAACGAACACCGGGGAGCTGTTTTTT.

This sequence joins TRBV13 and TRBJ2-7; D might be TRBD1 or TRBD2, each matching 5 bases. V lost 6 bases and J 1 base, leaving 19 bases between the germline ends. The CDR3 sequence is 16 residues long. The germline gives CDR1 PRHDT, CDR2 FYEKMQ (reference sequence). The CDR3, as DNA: TGTGCCAGCAGTGTATCCTCCGGGACGGTGTCCTACGAGCAGTACTTC. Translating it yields CASSVSSGTVSYEQYF. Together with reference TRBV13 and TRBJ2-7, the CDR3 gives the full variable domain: AAGVIQSPRHLIKEKRETATLKCYPIPRHDTVYWYQQGPGQDPQFLISFYEKMQSDKGSIPDRFSAQQFSDYHSELNMSSLELGDSALYFCASSVSSGTVSYEQYFGPGTRLTVT.

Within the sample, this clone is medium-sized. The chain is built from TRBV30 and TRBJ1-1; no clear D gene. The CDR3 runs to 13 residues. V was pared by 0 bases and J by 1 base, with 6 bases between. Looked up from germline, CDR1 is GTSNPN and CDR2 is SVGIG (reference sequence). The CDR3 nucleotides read TGTGCCTGGAGTGTCTTAGCGAACACTGAAGCTTTCTTT. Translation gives CAWSVLANTEAFF. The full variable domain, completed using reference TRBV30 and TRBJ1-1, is SQTIHQWPATLVQPVGSPLSLECTVEGTSNPNLYWYRQAAGRGLQLLFYSVGIGQISSEVPQNLSASRPQDRQFILSSKKLLLSDSGFYLCAWSVLANTEAFFGQGTRLTVV.

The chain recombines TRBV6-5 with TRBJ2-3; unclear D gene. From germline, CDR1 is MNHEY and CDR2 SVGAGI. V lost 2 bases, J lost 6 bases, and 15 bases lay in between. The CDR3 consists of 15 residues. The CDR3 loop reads CASSYRRQLGDTQYF. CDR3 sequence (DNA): TGTGCCAGCAGTTACCGTCGTCAGTTGGGGGATACGCAGTATTTT.

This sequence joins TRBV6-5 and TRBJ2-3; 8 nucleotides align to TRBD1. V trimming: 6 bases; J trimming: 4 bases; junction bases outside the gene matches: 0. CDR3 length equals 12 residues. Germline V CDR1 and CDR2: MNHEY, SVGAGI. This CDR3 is CASRTGADTQYF. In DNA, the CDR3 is TGTGCCAGCAGGACAGGGGCAGATACGCAGTATTTT.

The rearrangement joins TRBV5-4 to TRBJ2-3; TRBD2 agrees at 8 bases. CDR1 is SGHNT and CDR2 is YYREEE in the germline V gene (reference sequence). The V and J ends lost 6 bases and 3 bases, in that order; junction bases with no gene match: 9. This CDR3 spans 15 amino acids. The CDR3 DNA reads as TGTGCCAGCAACCTTCGGGGGGGCTTAACAGATACGCAGTATTTT. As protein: CASNLRGGLTDTQYF.

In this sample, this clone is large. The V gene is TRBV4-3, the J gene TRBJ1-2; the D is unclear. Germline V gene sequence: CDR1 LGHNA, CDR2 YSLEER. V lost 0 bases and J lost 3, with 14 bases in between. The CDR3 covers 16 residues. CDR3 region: CASSQDPVELDYGYTF. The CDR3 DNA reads TGCGCCAGCAGCCAAGATCCCGTCGAACTCGACTATGGCTACACCTTC.

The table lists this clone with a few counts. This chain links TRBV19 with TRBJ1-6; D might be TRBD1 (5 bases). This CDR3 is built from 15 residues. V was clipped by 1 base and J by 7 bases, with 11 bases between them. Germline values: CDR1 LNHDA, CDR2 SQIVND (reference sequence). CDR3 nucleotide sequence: TGTGCCAGTAGTATAGGGGACGGAGAGAATTCACCCCTCCACTTT. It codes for CASSIGDGENSPLHF.

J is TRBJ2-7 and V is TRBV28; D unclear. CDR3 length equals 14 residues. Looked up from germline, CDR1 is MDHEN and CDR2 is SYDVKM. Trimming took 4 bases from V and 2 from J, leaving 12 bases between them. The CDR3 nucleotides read TGTGCCAGCAGTTCAGATGTCTCGGCCTACGAGCAGTACTTC. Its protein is CASSSDVSAYEQYF.

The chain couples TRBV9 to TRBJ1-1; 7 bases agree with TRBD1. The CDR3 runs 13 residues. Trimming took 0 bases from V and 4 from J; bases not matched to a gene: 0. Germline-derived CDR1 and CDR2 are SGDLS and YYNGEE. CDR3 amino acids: CASSVDRGTEAFF. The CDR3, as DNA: TGTGCCAGCAGCGTAGACAGGGGCACTGAAGCTTTCTTT.